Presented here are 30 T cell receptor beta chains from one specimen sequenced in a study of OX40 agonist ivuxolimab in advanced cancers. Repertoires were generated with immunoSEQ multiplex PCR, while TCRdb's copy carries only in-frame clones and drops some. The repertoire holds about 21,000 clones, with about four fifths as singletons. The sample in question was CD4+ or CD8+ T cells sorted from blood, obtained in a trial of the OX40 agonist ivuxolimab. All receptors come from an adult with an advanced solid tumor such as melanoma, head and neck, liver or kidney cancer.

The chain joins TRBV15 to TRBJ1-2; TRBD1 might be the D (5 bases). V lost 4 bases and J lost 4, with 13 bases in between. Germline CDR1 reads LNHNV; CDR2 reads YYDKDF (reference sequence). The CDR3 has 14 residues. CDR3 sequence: CATSTRGYSYGYTF. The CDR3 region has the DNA TGTGCCACCAGCACCCGGGGGTATTCCTATGGCTACACCTTC.

CDR3 in amino acids: CASSTPGPSVGKLFF. CDR3 DNA sequence: TGTGCCAGCAGCACCCCGGGACCCTCCGTCGGGAAACTGTTTTTT. The chain uses TRBV7-9 and TRBJ1-4; perhaps TRBD1 as D (5 bases). Germline loops: CDR1 SEHNR, CDR2 FQNEAQ (reference sequence). There are 15 residues in the CDR3. V was cut by 5 bases and J by 11 bases, with 21 bases left in between.

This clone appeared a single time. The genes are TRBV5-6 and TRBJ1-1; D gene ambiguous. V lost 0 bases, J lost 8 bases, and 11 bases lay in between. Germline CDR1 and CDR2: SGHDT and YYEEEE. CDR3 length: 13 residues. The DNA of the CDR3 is TGTGCCAGCAGCTTGGTGGCGAAGAAAGAAGCTTTCTTT. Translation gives CASSLVAKKEAFF.

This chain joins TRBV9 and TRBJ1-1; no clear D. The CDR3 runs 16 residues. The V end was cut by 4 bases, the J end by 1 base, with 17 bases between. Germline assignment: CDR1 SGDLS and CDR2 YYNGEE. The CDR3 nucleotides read TGTGCCAGCAGCTTATCACGGACCGTGGCGAACACTGAAGCTTTCTTT. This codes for CASSLSRTVANTEAFF.

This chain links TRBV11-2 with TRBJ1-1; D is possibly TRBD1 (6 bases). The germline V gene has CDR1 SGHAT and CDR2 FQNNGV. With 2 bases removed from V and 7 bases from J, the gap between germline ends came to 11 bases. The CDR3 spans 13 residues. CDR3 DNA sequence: TGTGCCAGCAGCTTATACGCAGGGGATGAAGCTTTCTTT. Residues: CASSLYAGDEAFF.

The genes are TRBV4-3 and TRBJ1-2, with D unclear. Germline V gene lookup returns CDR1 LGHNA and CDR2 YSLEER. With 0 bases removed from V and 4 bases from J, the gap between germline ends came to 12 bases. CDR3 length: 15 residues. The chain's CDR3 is CASSQESGLFYGYTF. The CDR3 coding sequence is TGCGCCAGCAGCCAAGAGTCAGGACTCTTCTATGGCTACACCTTC.

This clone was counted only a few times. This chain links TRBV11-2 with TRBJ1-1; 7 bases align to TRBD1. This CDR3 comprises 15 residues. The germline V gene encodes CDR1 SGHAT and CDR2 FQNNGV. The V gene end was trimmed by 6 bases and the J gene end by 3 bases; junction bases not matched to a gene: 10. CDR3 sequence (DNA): TGTGCCAGCAGACGAACAGGGGACTGGGACACTGAAGCTTTCTTT. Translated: CASRRTGDWDTEAFF.

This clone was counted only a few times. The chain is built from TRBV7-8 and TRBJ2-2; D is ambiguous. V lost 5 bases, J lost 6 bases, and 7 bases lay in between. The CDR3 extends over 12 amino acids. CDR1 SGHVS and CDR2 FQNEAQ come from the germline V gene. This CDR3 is CASSHTSGELFF. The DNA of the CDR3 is TGTGCCAGCAGCCACACTTCCGGGGAGCTGTTTTTT. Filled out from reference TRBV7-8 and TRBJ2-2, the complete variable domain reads GAGVSQSPRYKVAKRGQDVALRCDPISGHVSLFWYQQALGQGPEFLTYFQNEAQLDKSGLPSDRFFAERPEGSVSTLKIQRTQQEDSAVYLCASSHTSGELFFGEGSRLTVL.

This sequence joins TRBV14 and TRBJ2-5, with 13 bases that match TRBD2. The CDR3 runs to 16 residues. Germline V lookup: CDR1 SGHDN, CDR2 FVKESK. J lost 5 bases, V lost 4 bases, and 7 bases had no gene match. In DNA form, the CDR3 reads TGTGCCAGCAGCCCTCGACTAGCGGGAGGCCGGGAGACCCAGTACTTC. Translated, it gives CASSPRLAGGRETQYF.

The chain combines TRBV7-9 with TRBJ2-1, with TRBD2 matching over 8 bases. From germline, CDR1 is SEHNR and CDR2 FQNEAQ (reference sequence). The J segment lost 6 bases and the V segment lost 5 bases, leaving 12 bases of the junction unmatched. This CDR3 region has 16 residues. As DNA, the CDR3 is TGTGCCAGCAGCCCCTCCCCGGGACTAGTTTTCAATGAGCAGTTCTTC. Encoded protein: CASSPSPGLVFNEQFF.

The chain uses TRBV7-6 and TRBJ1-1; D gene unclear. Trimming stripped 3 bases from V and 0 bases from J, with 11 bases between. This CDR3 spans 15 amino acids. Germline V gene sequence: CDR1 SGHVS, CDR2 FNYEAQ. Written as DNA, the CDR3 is TGTGCCAGCAGCTTGGTGGGTGGCATGAACACTGAAGCTTTCTTT. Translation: CASSLVGGMNTEAFF.

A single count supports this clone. The CDR3 DNA reads TGCGCCAGCTTCCGACACCATAGCGAGCAGTACTTC. As protein: CASFRHHSEQYF. The rearrangement joins TRBV10-1 to TRBJ2-5; no reliable D call. Gene TRBJ2-7 matches the end of the DNA better, so the J call may be wrong. The CDR3 is 12 residues long. The germline V gene has CDR1 WNHNN and CDR2 SYGVQD (reference sequence).

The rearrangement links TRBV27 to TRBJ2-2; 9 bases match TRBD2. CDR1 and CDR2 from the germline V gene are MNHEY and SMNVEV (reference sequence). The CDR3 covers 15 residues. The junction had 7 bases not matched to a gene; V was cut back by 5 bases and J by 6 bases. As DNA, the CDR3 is TGTGCCAGCAGTCCCCTGGGCGGGAGGGCCGGGGAGCTGTTTTTT. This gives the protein CASSPLGGRAGELFF.

The DNA for the CDR3 is TGTGCCAGCAGCTTTGGCACAGATACGCAGTATTTT. Its protein product is CASSFGTDTQYF. This chain links TRBV5-6 with TRBJ2-3; D is unclear. CDR1 and CDR2 (germline): SGHDT, YYEEEE. The V end lost 2 bases, the J end lost 1 base, and 2 bases lay between the germline ends. This CDR3 is built from 12 residues.

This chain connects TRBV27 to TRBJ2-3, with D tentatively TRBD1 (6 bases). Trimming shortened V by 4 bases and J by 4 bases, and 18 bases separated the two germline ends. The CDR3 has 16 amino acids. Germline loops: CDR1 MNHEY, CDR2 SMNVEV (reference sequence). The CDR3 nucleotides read TGTGCCAGCAGTTCAGGGGACCTTGGTTGGGCAGATACGCAGTATTTT. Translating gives CASSSGDLGWADTQYF.

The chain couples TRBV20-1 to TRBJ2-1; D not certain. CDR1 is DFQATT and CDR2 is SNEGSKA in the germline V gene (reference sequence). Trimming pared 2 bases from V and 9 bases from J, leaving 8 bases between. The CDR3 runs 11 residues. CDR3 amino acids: CSARLWGEQFF. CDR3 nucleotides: TGCAGTGCTAGACTCTGGGGTGAGCAGTTCTTC.

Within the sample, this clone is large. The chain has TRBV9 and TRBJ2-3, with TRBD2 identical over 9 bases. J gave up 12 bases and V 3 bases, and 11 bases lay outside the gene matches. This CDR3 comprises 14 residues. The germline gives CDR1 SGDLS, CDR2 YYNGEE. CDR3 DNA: TGTGCCAGCAGCGGCGCGGGAGGGCCTGTTTTCCAGTATTTT. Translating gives CASSGAGGPVFQYF.

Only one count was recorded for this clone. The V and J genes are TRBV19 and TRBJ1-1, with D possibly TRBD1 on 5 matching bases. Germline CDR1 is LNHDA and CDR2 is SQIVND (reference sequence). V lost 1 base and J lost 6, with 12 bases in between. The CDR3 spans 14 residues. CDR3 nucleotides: TGTGCCAGTAGTATAGGATGGGGGGGAGCTGAAGCTTTCTTT. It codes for CASSIGWGGAEAFF.

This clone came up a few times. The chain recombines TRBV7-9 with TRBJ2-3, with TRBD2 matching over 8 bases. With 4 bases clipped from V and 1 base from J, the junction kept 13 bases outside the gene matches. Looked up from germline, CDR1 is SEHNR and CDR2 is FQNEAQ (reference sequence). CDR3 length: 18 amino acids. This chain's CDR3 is CASSYPARAGARTDTQYF. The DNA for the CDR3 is TGTGCCAGCAGCTATCCCGCTAGAGCGGGAGCCCGCACAGATACGCAGTATTTT. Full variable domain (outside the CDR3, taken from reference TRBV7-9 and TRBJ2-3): DTGVSQNPRHKITKRGQNVTFRCDPISEHNRLYWYRQTLGQGPEFLTYFQNEAQLEKSRLLSDRFSAERPKGSFSTLEIQRTEQGDSAMYLCASSYPARAGARTDTQYFGPGTRLTVL.

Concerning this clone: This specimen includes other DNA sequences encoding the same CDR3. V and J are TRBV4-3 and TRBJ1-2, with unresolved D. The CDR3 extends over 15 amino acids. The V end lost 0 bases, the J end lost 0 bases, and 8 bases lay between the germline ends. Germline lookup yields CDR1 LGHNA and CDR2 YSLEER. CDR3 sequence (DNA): TGCGCCAGCAGCCAAGATAGAGGCACTAACTATGGCTACACCTTC. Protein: CASSQDRGTNYGYTF.

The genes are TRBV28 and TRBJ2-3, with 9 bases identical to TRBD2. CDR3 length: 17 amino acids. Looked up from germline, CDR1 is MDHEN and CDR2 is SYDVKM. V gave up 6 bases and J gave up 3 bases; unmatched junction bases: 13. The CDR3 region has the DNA TGTGCCAGCAGCCGCCCTACTGAGGCGGGAGGGACAGATACGCAGTATTTT. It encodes CASSRPTEAGGTDTQYF.

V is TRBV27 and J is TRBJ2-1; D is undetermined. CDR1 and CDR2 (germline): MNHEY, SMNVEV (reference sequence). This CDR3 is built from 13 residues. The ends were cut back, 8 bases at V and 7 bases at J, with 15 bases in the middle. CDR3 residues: CASALVSQNEQFF. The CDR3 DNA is TGTGCCAGCGCCCTCGTTAGTCAAAATGAGCAGTTCTTC.

This chain's CDR3 is CASSLTVNTEAFF. CDR3 DNA sequence: TGTGCCAGCAGTCTAACAGTGAACACTGAAGCTTTCTTT. The chain combines TRBV6-5 with TRBJ1-1; no reliable D call. V was pared by 5 bases and J by 0 bases, with 7 bases between. Per the germline V gene, CDR1 is MNHEY and CDR2 is SVGAGI. The CDR3 extends over 13 amino acids.

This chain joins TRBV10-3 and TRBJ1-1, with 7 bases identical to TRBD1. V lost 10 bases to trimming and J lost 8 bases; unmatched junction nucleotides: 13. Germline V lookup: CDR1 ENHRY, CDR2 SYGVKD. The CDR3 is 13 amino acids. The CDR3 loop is CATRTGPGSEAFF. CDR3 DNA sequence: TGTGCCACACGGACAGGACCTGGCTCCGAAGCTTTCTTT.

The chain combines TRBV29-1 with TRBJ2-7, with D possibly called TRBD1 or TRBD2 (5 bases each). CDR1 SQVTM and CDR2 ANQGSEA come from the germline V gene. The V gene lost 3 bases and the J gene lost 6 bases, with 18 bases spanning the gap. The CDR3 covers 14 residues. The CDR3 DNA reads TGCAGCGTTGACTTGCAGGGAGTGGGCCTCGAGCAGTACTTC. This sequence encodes CSVDLQGVGLEQYF.

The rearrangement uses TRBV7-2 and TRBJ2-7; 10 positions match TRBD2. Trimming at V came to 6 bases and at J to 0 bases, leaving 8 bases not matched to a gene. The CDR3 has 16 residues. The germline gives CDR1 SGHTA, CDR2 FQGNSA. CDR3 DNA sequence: TGTGCCAGCAGAAAGAGGGCTAGCGGGAGCTCCTACGAGCAGTACTTC. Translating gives CASRKRASGSSYEQYF.

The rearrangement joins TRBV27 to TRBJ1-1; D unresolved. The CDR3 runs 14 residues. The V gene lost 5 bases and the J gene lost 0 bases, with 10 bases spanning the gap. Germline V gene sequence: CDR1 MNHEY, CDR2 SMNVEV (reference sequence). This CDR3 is CASSRARMNTEAFF. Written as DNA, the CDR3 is TGTGCCAGCAGTCGCGCCCGCATGAACACTGAAGCTTTCTTT.

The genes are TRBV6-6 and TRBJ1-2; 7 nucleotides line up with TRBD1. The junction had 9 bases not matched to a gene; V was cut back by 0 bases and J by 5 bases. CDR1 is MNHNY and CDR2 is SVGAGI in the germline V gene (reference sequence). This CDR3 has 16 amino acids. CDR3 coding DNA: TGTGCCAGCAGTTACTCCGGACAGGATTTAAATTATGGCTACACCTTC. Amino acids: CASSYSGQDLNYGYTF.

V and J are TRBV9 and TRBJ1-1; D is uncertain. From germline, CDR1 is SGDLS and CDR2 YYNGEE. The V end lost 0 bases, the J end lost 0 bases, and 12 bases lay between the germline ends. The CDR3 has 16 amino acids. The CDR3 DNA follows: TGTGCCAGCAGCGTAGGTGGGGAAAAAATGAACACTGAAGCTTTCTTT. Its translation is CASSVGGEKMNTEAFF. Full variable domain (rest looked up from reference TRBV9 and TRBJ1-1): DSGVTQTPKHLITATGQRVTLRCSPRSGDLSVYWYQQSLDQGLQFLIQYYNGEERAKGNILERFSAQQFPDLHSELNLSSLELGDSALYFCASSVGGEKMNTEAFFGQGTRLTVV.

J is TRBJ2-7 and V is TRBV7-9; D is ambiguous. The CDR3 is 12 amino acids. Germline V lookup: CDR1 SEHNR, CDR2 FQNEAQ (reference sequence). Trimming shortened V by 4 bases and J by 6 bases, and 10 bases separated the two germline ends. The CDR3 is CASSSVGSEQYF. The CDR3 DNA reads TGTGCCAGCAGCTCCGTTGGGTCCGAGCAGTACTTC.